This TCR beta chain was recorded in a study of cytomegalovirus exposure and HLA in healthy donors. Study conclusions and caveats: Some V segments (TRBV6-2 and TRBV6-3 among them) were excluded as indistinguishable. Earlier results showed most TCR beta V segments being productive about 90% or about 30% of the time.

On this clone itself: Its antigen remains unidentified.

Primers: 60 Vbeta forward and 13 Jbeta reverse. Here immunoSEQ multiplex PCR was the method, and the copy in TCRdb shows in-frame clones only, minus some. The table includes 84,000 or so clones, around 77% detected once. Per germline, CDR1 SGHAT and CDR2 FQNNGV. Unmatched junction bases numbered 9, after V lost 6 bases and J lost 1 base. This CDR3 spans 17 amino acids. Sequencing was done on a sample of PBMCs. V usage is TRBV11-2 and J usage is TRBJ2-1, with 10 bases lining up with TRBD2. The receptor was isolated from a man aged 45-65 years in good health and CMV-seronegative. CDR3 in amino acids: CASRRRVAGGSYNEQFF. The CDR3 DNA reads TGTGCCAGCAGGCGTCGGGTAGCGGGGGGTTCCTACAATGAGCAGTTCTTC.